The T cell receptor (beta chain) described here comes from a study of OX40 agonist ivuxolimab in advanced cancers. The wider study: Dose-escalation patients were diagnosed with hepatocellular carcinoma, melanoma, renal cell cancer or head and neck cancer.

This CDR3 is 15 amino acids long. V dropped 5 bases and J dropped 1 base, with 14 bases sitting between them. CDR1 is SGHTA and CDR2 is FQGTGA in the germline V gene. The data were produced by immunoSEQ multiplex PCR, yet TCRdb's version contains in-frame clones alone and is incomplete. The sample contains roughly 68,000 clones, just over 85% of which appear only once. V and J are TRBV7-3 and TRBJ1-1; tentatively, D is TRBD1 (6 bases). This clonotype was sampled from an adult with an advanced solid tumor such as melanoma, head and neck, liver or kidney cancer. The source was CD4+ or CD8+ T cells sorted from blood, collected in a trial of the OX40 agonist ivuxolimab. The CDR3 coding sequence is TGTGCCAGCAGCCCCAGGGGTCAGAAGAACACTGAAGCTTTCTTT. Translating gives CASSPRGQKNTEAFF. Filled out from reference TRBV7-3 and TRBJ1-1, the complete variable domain reads GAGVSQTPSNKVTEKGKYVELRCDPISGHTALYWYRQSLGQGPEFLIYFQGTGAADDSGLPNDRFFAVRPEGSVSTLKIQRTERGDSAVYLCASSPRGQKNTEAFFGQGTRLTVV.